This is a list of T cell receptor beta chains from one sample in a study of blood T cell repertoires in COVID-19. Data came from immunoSEQ multiplex PCR; TCRdb stores just in-frame clones and leaves some out. The sample consists of hundreds of thousands of clones, around nine tenths of them appearing once. The source material was peripheral blood. The receptors here all came from a man in his late teens or twenties with active or convalescent COVID-19. The CDR3 runs from the conserved cysteine through the conserved F or W. The D gene is left open where the match is weak. Not all rows give a size; the values are once, few, many and, for expanded clones, a class.

v_call	j_call	clone_size	d_call	cdr3_length	cdr3_aa	cdr3_nt
TRBV4-2	TRBJ2-1	.	TRBD2	20	CASSQDWLGDSGSSYNEQFF	TGTGCCAGCAGCCAAGACTGGTTAGGCGATAGCGGGAGCTCCTACAATGAGCAGTTCTTC
TRBV4-2	TRBJ1-5	.	TRBD1	19	CASSQDAWGQGAFGQPQHF	TGTGCCAGCAGCCAAGATGCATGGGGACAGGGGGCTTTTGGTCAGCCCCAGCATTTT
TRBV9	TRBJ2-1	.	.	15	CASSVEASSALEQFF	TGTGCCAGCAGCGTAGAGGCATCTAGCGCGCTCGAGCAGTTCTTC
TRBV7-2	TRBJ1-3	.	.	15	CASSLAGTNGNTIYF	TGTGCCAGCAGCTTAGCCGGGACAAACGGAAACACCATATATTTT
TRBV19	TRBJ2-1	.	.	11	CASSMSNEQFF	TGTGCCAGTAGTATGAGCAATGAGCAGTTCTTC
TRBV7-9	TRBJ2-1	few	.	11	CASSLSYEQFF	TGTGCCAGCAGCTTATCGTATGAGCAGTTCTTC
TRBV24-1	TRBJ1-1	.	.	13	CATSDRLNTEAFF	TGTGCCACCAGTGACAGGCTGAACACTGAAGCTTTCTTT
TRBV18	TRBJ1-1	.	.	16	CASSRNWDFGATEAFF	TGTGCCAGCTCACGCAACTGGGACTTTGGGGCCACTGAAGCTTTCTTT
TRBV30	TRBJ1-5	.	TRBD1	17	CAWTPAPGTESNQPQHF	TGTGCCTGGACCCCCGCCCCCGGGACAGAAAGCAATCAGCCCCAGCATTTT
TRBV2	TRBJ1-3	.	.	15	CASSLDRIPGNTIYF	TGTGCCAGCAGTCTGGACAGAATTCCTGGAAACACCATATATTTT
TRBV7-9	TRBJ2-5	.	TRBD2	16	CASSPDRLAGLETQYF	TGTGCCAGCAGCCCGGATCGACTAGCGGGGTTAGAGACCCAGTACTTC
TRBV29-1	TRBJ1-1	.	TRBD1	12	CSVVTGIAEAFF	TGCAGCGTGGTGACAGGGATCGCTGAAGCTTTCTTT